A single sample gave rise to the 27 T cell receptor beta chains below, sequenced in a study of shared clonotypes between healthy human individuals. Produced via immunoSEQ multiplex PCR; TCRdb's table is partial and in-frame only. The repertoire consists of roughly 2.1 million clones, with about 93% occurring once and the leading ten covering more than 1.5%. Selected positively for CCR7 and CD45RO-negative, naive CD8 cells excluded terminally differentiated effector memory CD45RA+ cells. Sequencing used naive CD8+ T cells from PBMCs. The receptors come from a man aged 18 to 35 in good health. Some clones in this sample may be carry-over from other donors' samples.

V is TRBV11-1 and J is TRBJ2-1; 8 nucleotides align to TRBD1. Trimming took 2 bases from V and 3 from J; bases not matched to a gene: 9. The germline V gene encodes CDR1 SGHAT and CDR2 FQDESV (reference sequence). The CDR3 is 17 amino acids. CDR3 nucleotides: TGTGCCAGCAGCTTAACCTCGGACAGGGTGGTCTACAATGAGCAGTTCTTC. The encoded protein is CASSLTSDRVVYNEQFF. Supplemented by reference TRBV11-1 and TRBJ2-1, the full variable domain reads EAEVAQSPRYKITEKSQAVAFWCDPISGHATLYWYRQILGQGPELLVQFQDESVVDDSQLPKDRFSAERLKGVDSTLKIQPAELGDSAMYLCASSLTSDRVVYNEQFFGPGTRLTVL.

The chain has TRBV6-1 and TRBJ1-2; 7 bases align to TRBD1. Looked up from germline, CDR1 is MNHNS and CDR2 is SASEGT. V lost 3 bases to trimming and J lost 6 bases; unmatched junction nucleotides: 10. The length of the CDR3 is 15 residues. DNA for the CDR3: TGTGCCAGCAGTGACAATCGTGGGCAGGGGGATGGCTACACCTTC. Encoded protein: CASSDNRGQGDGYTF.

This clone was counted a few times. This chain connects TRBV19 to TRBJ2-1, with TRBD1 matching over 7 bases. Germline V gene sequence: CDR1 LNHDA, CDR2 SQIVND (reference sequence). With V trimmed by 5 bases and J by 4 bases, 5 bases remained unmatched. The CDR3 is 14 amino acids. The CDR3, as DNA: TGTGCCAGTAGTTTGGGACAGCTTTACAATGAGCAGTTCTTC. Translating gives CASSLGQLYNEQFF.

The chain links TRBV7-9 to TRBJ1-4; D unresolved. V was shortened by 2 bases and J by 2 bases, with 6 bases between the two germline ends. CDR3 length: 14 amino acids. Per germline, CDR1 SEHNR and CDR2 FQNEAQ (reference sequence). CDR3 nucleotides: TGTGCCAGCAGCTTACCTCTGACTAATGAAAAACTGTTTTTT. Its translation: CASSLPLTNEKLFF. Looking up the rest from reference TRBV7-9 and TRBJ1-4 gives the full variable domain: DTGVSQNPRHKITKRGQNVTFRCDPISEHNRLYWYRQTLGQGPEFLTYFQNEAQLEKSRLLSDRFSAERPKGSFSTLEIQRTEQGDSAMYLCASSLPLTNEKLFFGSGTQLSVL.

The V and J genes are TRBV6-4 and TRBJ2-3, with TRBD2 matching 9 bases. V shed 5 bases, J shed 3 bases, and the junction held 9 bases outside the gene matches. The germline CDR1 and CDR2 sequences are MRHNA and SNTAGT. CDR3 length: 16 residues. The CDR3 DNA follows: TGTGCCAGCAGTAACTTAGCGGGAGCTAGGACAGATACGCAGTATTTT. As protein: CASSNLAGARTDTQYF.

This chain uses TRBV27 with TRBJ2-7; D perhaps matches TRBD1 (6 bases). The CDR3 is 14 amino acids. Between the trimmed V and J ends, which lost 6 bases and 4 bases, there was a span of 16 bases. In germline, CDR1 is MNHEY, CDR2 SMNVEV (reference sequence). In DNA form, the CDR3 reads TGTGCCAGCAGAGTACAGGGTCCGTTTTACGAGCAGTACTTC. Amino acids: CASRVQGPFYEQYF.

The gene calls are TRBV18 and TRBJ2-7; D is possibly TRBD2 (6 bases). The CDR3 spans 15 residues. Germline CDR1 and CDR2: KGHSH and LQKENI. Trimming stripped 3 bases from V and 1 base from J, with 13 bases between. CDR3 DNA sequence: TGTGCCAGCTCACCGAGCGGGCCTGGGTCCTACGAGCAGTACTTC. It yields the protein CASSPSGPGSYEQYF.

The chain links TRBV5-1 to TRBJ1-2; a weak D match, TRBD1 (6 bases). The CDR3 has 13 residues. Trimming pared 3 bases from V and 6 bases from J, leaving 12 bases between. CDR1 is SGHRS, CDR2 YFSETQ, per germline. CDR3 sequence: CASSYEGVHGYTF. The CDR3 bases are TGCGCCAGCAGCTACGAGGGGGTCCATGGCTACACCTTC.

There are a few counts of this clone. The genes are TRBV7-9 and TRBJ2-2; 7 nucleotides align to TRBD1. Looked up from germline, CDR1 is SEHNR and CDR2 is FQNEAQ (reference sequence). J gave up 6 bases and V 1 base, and 2 bases lay outside the gene matches. This CDR3 is 14 amino acids long. CDR3 loop: CASSLVTGAGELFF. As DNA, the CDR3 is TGTGCCAGCAGCTTAGTAACAGGGGCCGGGGAGCTGTTTTTT.

The genes are TRBV19 and TRBJ1-4, with 8 bases identical to TRBD1. V shed 5 bases and J 3 bases; nucleotides not matched to a gene: 17. There are 19 residues in the CDR3. Germline V CDR1 and CDR2: LNHDA, SQIVND (reference sequence). CDR3 region: CASSPLGTRQGRANEKLFF. In DNA, the CDR3 is TGTGCCAGTAGTCCCTTAGGGACGCGACAGGGGCGCGCTAATGAAAAACTGTTTTTT.

The rearrangement joins TRBV6-5 to TRBJ2-6; D may be TRBD1 (5 bases). The CDR3 runs to 13 residues. Germline V gene data show CDR1 as MNHEY and CDR2 as SVGAGI. Trimming removed 3 bases from V and 8 bases from J, with 8 bases in between. The CDR3 nucleotides read TGTGCCAGCAGTTATCAGGGTTCCAACGTCCTGACTTTC. It yields the protein CASSYQGSNVLTF.

The V gene is TRBV5-1, the J gene TRBJ2-3, with D hard to call. CDR1 is SGHRS and CDR2 is YFSETQ in the germline V gene. The CDR3 contains 15 residues. Trimming took 7 bases from V and 3 from J, leaving 18 bases between them. CDR3 DNA sequence: TGCGCCAGCGGAAGCCCCCCGGGTGGGACAGATACGCAGTATTTT. This sequence encodes CASGSPPGGTDTQYF.

Notes on this clone: The same CDR3 is also encoded by other DNA sequences in this sample. The chain couples TRBV2 to TRBJ1-1; the D gene is possibly TRBD1 (6 bases). The V end lost 5 bases, the J end lost 3 bases, and 13 bases lay between the germline ends. The CDR3 runs 14 residues. Germline loops: CDR1 SNHLY, CDR2 FYNNEI. Here the CDR3 DNA reads TGTGCCAGCAGTCCCAGGGGAGAGTACACTGAAGCTTTCTTT. Its translation is CASSPRGEYTEAFF. The full variable domain, rest sourced from reference TRBV2 and TRBJ1-1, is EPEVTQTPSHQVTQMGQEVILRCVPISNHLYFYWYRQILGQKVEFLVSFYNNEISEKSEIFDDQFSVERPDGSNFTLKIRSTKLEDSAMYFCASSPRGEYTEAFFGQGTRLTVV.

The rearrangement uses TRBV2 and TRBJ2-1, with TRBD2 matching 15 bases. The germline V gene has CDR1 SNHLY and CDR2 FYNNEI. After removal of 6 bases from V and 0 bases from J, the junction contained 6 bases not matched to a gene. CDR3 length: 18 residues. CDR3 DNA: TGTGCCAGCAGCGGACTAGCGGGAGGGGCATTCTCCTACAATGAGCAGTTCTTC. Translation: CASSGLAGGAFSYNEQFF.

The chain employs TRBV4-3 and TRBJ2-2; 7 bases are a match to TRBD2. Germline loops: CDR1 LGHNA, CDR2 YSLEER. The CDR3 is made up of 15 amino acids. J gave up 1 base and V 3 bases, and 2 bases lay outside the gene matches. The CDR3 coding sequence is TGCGCCAGCAGCCAGGGCGGGAGGAACACCGGGGAGCTGTTTTTT. It yields the protein CASSQGGRNTGELFF.

V is TRBV6-5 and J is TRBJ2-5; D not resolved. The end of the DNA fits TRBJ2-7 better, so the J call may be wrong. This CDR3 contains 13 residues. CDR1 and CDR2 from the germline V gene are MNHEY and SVGAGI. This CDR3 is CASSYGEYYEQYF. The CDR3 nucleotides are TGTGCCAGCAGTTACGGCGAGTACTACGAGCAGTACTTC.

The genes are TRBV21-1 and TRBJ2-3; the table calls TRBD2, which could not be checked here. TRBV21-1 is recorded as a pseudogene. This CDR3 has 16 amino acids. The CDR3 DNA reads as TGTGCCAGCAGCAAAGCGCTTTACGTTAATGCGGATACGCAGTATTTT. It translates to CASSKALYVNADTQYF.

The gene calls are TRBV6-6 and TRBJ2-1; D is uncertain. In germline, CDR1 is MNHNY, CDR2 SVGAGI (reference sequence). This CDR3 has 16 amino acids. The ends were cut back, 6 bases at V and 0 bases at J, with 15 bases in the middle. The chain's CDR3 is CASSPPNFSSYNEQFF. CDR3 DNA: TGTGCCAGCAGCCCGCCGAACTTCAGCTCCTACAATGAGCAGTTCTTC.

The chain carries TRBV7-9 and TRBJ2-6; D is unresolved. The CDR3 has 15 residues. Deletions cut 5 bases from V and 3 bases from J, with 11 bases between. Per the germline V gene, CDR1 is SEHNR and CDR2 is FQNEAQ (reference sequence). CDR3: CASSPVWDGANVLTF. The CDR3, as DNA: TGTGCCAGCAGCCCCGTATGGGATGGGGCCAACGTCCTGACTTTC.

The chain recombines TRBV23-1 with TRBJ2-3; TRBD2 is a possible D gene (5 bases). TRBV23-1 counts as an open reading frame of uncertain function. With 1 base removed from V and 4 bases from J, the gap between germline ends came to 18 bases. This CDR3 has 17 amino acids. The CDR3 nucleotides read TGCGCCAGCAGTCAATGTCGAGGGAACATTTTGTCAGATACGCAGTATTTT. It encodes CASSQCRGNILSDTQYF.

This sequence joins TRBV29-1 and TRBJ2-2; 7 positions match TRBD1. Germline V gives CDR1 SQVTM, CDR2 ANQGSEA. The junction had 7 bases not matched to a gene; V was cut back by 3 bases and J by 6 bases. There are 14 residues in the CDR3. CDR3 in amino acids: CSVETGSKSGELFF. The CDR3, as DNA: TGCAGCGTTGAGACAGGGTCCAAATCCGGGGAGCTGTTTTTT.

This sequence joins TRBV19 and TRBJ2-7; D remains ambiguous. CDR3 length: 14 amino acids. Germline V gene data show CDR1 as LNHDA and CDR2 as SQIVND (reference sequence). V was clipped by 3 bases and J by 2 bases, with 11 bases between them. The CDR3 DNA is TGTGCCAGTAGTATCCGACATGAGACCTACGAGCAGTACTTC. Translated: CASSIRHETYEQYF.

The chain has TRBV27 and TRBJ1-1; D is uncertain. V shed 0 bases and J shed 6 bases, with 14 bases lying between them. This CDR3 is built from 15 residues. CDR1 is MNHEY and CDR2 is SMNVEV in the germline V gene (reference sequence). This CDR3 reads CASSLSMGGVAEAFF. The DNA of the CDR3 is TGTGCCAGCAGTTTATCGATGGGCGGGGTCGCTGAAGCTTTCTTT.

This clone was picked up a small number of times. V and J are TRBV6-5 and TRBJ1-5, with D uncertain. Trimming took 5 bases from V and 4 from J, leaving 9 bases between them. CDR1 is MNHEY, CDR2 SVGAGI, per germline. The CDR3 runs to 13 residues. CDR3 protein: CASSTAKNQPQHF. CDR3 nucleotides: TGTGCCAGCAGTACCGCAAAAAATCAGCCCCAGCATTTT.

This chain joins TRBV29-1 and TRBJ2-1; D is ambiguous. Germline lookup yields CDR1 SQVTM and CDR2 ANQGSEA. The CDR3 totals 11 residues. Trimming removed 4 bases at V and 7 bases at J, with 8 bases between. The CDR3 is CSVVLGNEQFF. CDR3 nucleotide sequence: TGCAGCGTTGTTCTAGGGAATGAGCAGTTCTTC.

The chain is built from TRBV7-9 and TRBJ1-3; D unclear. V was trimmed by 5 bases and J by 4 bases, leaving 9 bases between them. The CDR3 has 13 residues. Germline loops: CDR1 SEHNR, CDR2 FQNEAQ (reference sequence). CDR3 region: CASSPRGGNTIYF. The CDR3 DNA sequence: TGTGCCAGCAGCCCTCGTGGGGGAAACACCATATATTTT.

The rearrangement uses TRBV19 and TRBJ2-2; 7 positions match TRBD2. The CDR3 consists of 15 residues. The V gene end was trimmed by 2 bases and the J gene end by 6 bases; junction bases not matched to a gene: 6. Per germline, CDR1 LNHDA and CDR2 SQIVND (reference sequence). The CDR3 protein is CASSIKTGGAGELFF. In DNA, the CDR3 is TGTGCCAGTAGTATAAAGACGGGAGGAGCCGGGGAGCTGTTTTTT.